This T cell receptor (beta chain) was identified in a study of blood T cell repertoires in COVID-19. Sequenced by immunoSEQ multiplex PCR; TCRdb stores in-frame clones only, minus some. The sample yields about 160,000 clones, more than 85% seen once. Per germline, CDR1 SGHRS and CDR2 YFSETQ. Between the trimmed V and J ends, which lost 3 bases and 6 bases, there was a span of 16 bases. The CDR3 is 15 amino acids. The V call is TRBV5-1, the J call TRBJ2-1; possible D gene TRBD1, 6 bases. This TCR was sampled from a woman aged 55-70 years with COVID-19, enrolled during active disease. The specimen sequenced was peripheral blood. The CDR3 reads CASSSTPSRGNEQFF. The DNA of the CDR3 is TGCGCCAGCAGCTCAACACCCTCCAGGGGCAATGAGCAGTTCTTC.